Following are 26 T cell receptor beta chains from one sample sequenced in a study of T cells in women clearing cervical HPV infection. The repertoire was sequenced with immunoSEQ multiplex PCR; TCRdb's copy has only in-frame clones and lacks some. The sample table includes about 30,000 clones. Sequenced input: blood buffy coat. The receptors shown here come from a woman aged 18-69 years with a cervical HPV16 infection that either progressed to CIN3+ or cleared (not recorded which).

As concerns this clone: Sequencing ends 3 residues short of the CDR3 end; the germline J gene provides the rest. The rearrangement links TRBV7-9 to TRBJ1-1; TRBD1 is a possible D gene (5 bases). There are 14 residues in the CDR3. CDR1 and CDR2 (germline): SEHNR, FQNEAQ (reference sequence). V lost 4 bases to trimming and J lost 0 bases, with 9 bases between them. CDR3 bases read: TGTGCCAGCAGCTCGGGACTGATGAACACTGAA. Protein: CASSSGLMNTE. The entire CDR3 is CASSSGLMNTEAFF.

Turning to this clone: The read ends 3 residues before the CDR3 terminus; that terminus is restored from the germline J gene. This rearrangement joins TRBV6-4 to TRBJ2-1; 14 nucleotides match TRBD2. CDR1 is MRHNA and CDR2 is SNTAGT in the germline V gene. Trimming removed 4 bases from V and 7 bases from J; junction bases left unmatched: 0. The CDR3 has 14 residues. Partial CDR3 DNA: TGTGCCAGCAGTGGACTAGCGGGGGGGAATGAG. Translating it yields CASSGLAGGNE. From start to end, the CDR3 is CASSGLAGGNEQFF.

To note about this clone: The DNA ends 3 residues before the CDR3 does, and the rest of the CDR3 is filled in from the germline J gene. This sequence joins TRBV6-4 and TRBJ2-2, with 9 positions matching TRBD1. CDR1 and CDR2 (germline): MRHNA, SNTAGT. Trimming removed 8 bases from V and 6 bases from J; junction bases left unmatched: 4. The CDR3 totals 13 residues. Partial CDR3 DNA: TGTGCCAGCGGGGACAGGGAATCCGGGGAG. As protein: CASGDRESGE. The CDR3 reads in full as CASGDRESGELFF.

About this clone itself: The read is 3 residues too short to cover the CDR3 end, so that end is filled in from the germline J gene. The V call is TRBV19, the J call TRBJ2-1; TRBD2 matches at 8 bases. Germline CDR1 reads LNHDA; CDR2 reads SQIVND (reference sequence). The trim removed 6 bases at V and 4 bases at J, leaving 11 bases unmatched. There are 16 residues in the CDR3. The covered CDR3 bases are TGTGCCAGTAGAGTCCCCTCATTAGCGGGATACAATGAG. As protein: CASRVPSLAGYNE. The CDR3 as a whole reads CASRVPSLAGYNEQFF.

Of note for this clone: The missing CDR3 end, 3 residues past where the read stops, is filled in from the germline J gene. This chain uses TRBV2 with TRBJ1-2; maybe TRBD1 (5 bases). The V end was cut by 2 bases, the J end by 1 base, with 17 bases between. CDR3 length: 17 residues. Germline CDR1 and CDR2: SNHLY and FYNNEI. The CDR3 bases that were read are TGTGCCAGCAGTGAATGGTCGGCCCAGGGCATTAACTATGGC. This translates into CASSEWSAQGINYG. The entire CDR3 is CASSEWSAQGINYGYTF.

A note on this clone: The CDR3 is cut off 3 residues early in the read; its end comes from the germline J gene. The V call is TRBV24-1, the J call TRBJ2-6; D uncertain. The CDR3 is made up of 14 amino acids. Trimming took off 6 bases at V and 1 base at J, with 6 bases between the two ends. Germline V lookup: CDR1 KGHDR, CDR2 SFDVKD. The chain's CDR3 is CATSTRSGANVLTF. The covered CDR3 bases are TGTGCCACCAGTACCAGGTCTGGGGCCAACGTC.

Note on this clone: Read data end 3 residues before the CDR3 end; the end is taken from the germline J gene. Other DNA sequences within the sample encode an identical CDR3. The chain uses TRBV20-1 and TRBJ2-1; 9 nucleotides line up with TRBD2. Germline trimming cut 1 base from V and 3 bases from J; bases unmatched to any gene: 4. The germline V gene encodes CDR1 DFQATT and CDR2 SNEGSKA (reference sequence). This CDR3 spans 15 amino acids. The CDR3 loop reads CSARGASGVYNEQFF. The part of the CDR3 DNA that was read is TGCAGTGCTAGAGGGGCTAGCGGGGTCTACAATGAG.

This CDR3 is CASSLQVSQETQYF. The part of the CDR3 DNA that was read is TGCGCCAGCAGCTTACAGGTGTCCCAAGAGACC. The chain couples TRBV5-1 to TRBJ2-5, with a tentative D call TRBD1 (5 bases). The CDR3 is cut off 3 residues early in the read; its end comes from the germline J gene. Trimming removed 2 bases from V and 1 base from J, with 9 bases in between. The CDR3 has 14 amino acids. The germline V gene encodes CDR1 SGHRS and CDR2 YFSETQ.

In the case of this clone: The CDR3 end is not reached by the read, which stops 3 residues before it; the germline J gene fills it in. This sequence joins TRBV7-9 and TRBJ1-6; TRBD1 might be the D (5 bases). Trimming removed 1 base from V and 9 bases from J, with 13 bases in between. The length of the CDR3 is 15 residues. The germline V gene encodes CDR1 SEHNR and CDR2 FQNEAQ (reference sequence). CDR3: CASSLEGVGASPLHF. CDR3 bases read: TGTGCCAGCAGCTTAGAAGGGGTCGGAGCTTCACCC.

Incomplete CDR3 DNA: TGCGCCAGCAGCTTTGGGACAGGGGCCGAGACC. Translation gives CASSFGTGAET. The full-length CDR3 reads as CASSFGTGAETQYF. The chain couples TRBV5-1 to TRBJ2-5; 10 bases fit TRBD1. The CDR3 end is not reached by the read, which stops 3 residues before it; the germline J gene fills it in. This CDR3 contains 14 residues. Losses at the gene ends were 2 bases for V and 5 bases for J; bases not matched to a gene: 3. Germline CDR1 is SGHRS and CDR2 is YFSETQ.

As concerns this clone: The read ends 3 residues before the CDR3 terminus; that terminus is restored from the germline J gene. V gene TRBV19 combines with J gene TRBJ2-1, with 11 bases that match TRBD1. The CDR3 is made up of 15 amino acids. CDR1 is LNHDA, CDR2 SQIVND, per germline (reference sequence). J lost 8 bases, V lost 8 bases, and 11 bases had no gene match. CDR3 sequence: CASDSGQGAEDEQFF. CDR3 bases read: TGTGCCAGTGACTCCGGACAGGGGGCTGAGGATGAG.

Details on this clone: Coverage ceases 3 residues before the CDR3 finishes, and the germline J gene fills in the end. The rearrangement links TRBV19 to TRBJ2-3, with 9 nucleotides matching TRBD2. The CDR3 contains 17 residues. The germline CDR1 and CDR2 sequences are LNHDA and SQIVND (reference sequence). V was pared by 9 bases and J by 5 bases, with 18 bases of the junction left unmatched. CDR3 DNA (partial): TGTGCCAGCCCCCACCCCCCATCTCGCGGGGGGGGAGATACG. Its translation is CASPHPPSRGGGDT. The full CDR3 protein is CASPHPPSRGGGDTQYF.

Remarks on this clone: From the germline J gene comes the end of the CDR3, since the read stops 3 residues before it. The V and J genes are TRBV20-1 and TRBJ2-4, with 13 bases matching TRBD2. After removal of 6 bases from V and 3 bases from J, the junction contained 2 bases not matched to a gene. The CDR3 has 14 amino acids. From germline, CDR1 is DFQATT and CDR2 SNEGSKA (reference sequence). The DNA read from the CDR3 is TGCAGTGCCCGACTAGCGGGGGGCAAAAACATT. Its protein product is CSARLAGGKNI. The CDR3 reads in full as CSARLAGGKNIQYF.

A note on this clone: The read ends 3 residues shy of where the CDR3 ends; the end is completed using the germline J gene. The chain carries TRBV6-2 or TRBV6-3 and TRBJ2-5; 9 bases map to TRBD2. The CDR3 totals 15 residues. CDR1 and CDR2 (germline): MNHEY, SVGEGT. V trimming: 4 bases; J trimming: 2 bases; junction bases outside the gene matches: 5. CDR3 DNA (partial): TGTGCCAGCAGTTCCATGACTAGCGGACAAGAGACC. This gives the protein CASSSMTSGQET. In full, the CDR3 reads CASSSMTSGQETQYF.

Of note for this clone: The read halts 3 residues ahead of the CDR3 end, with the missing end drawn from the germline J gene. The chain joins TRBV19 to TRBJ2-5; 7 positions match TRBD1. The length of the CDR3 is 15 residues. V lost 7 bases, J lost 4 bases, and 12 bases stayed unmatched. Looked up from germline, CDR1 is LNHDA and CDR2 is SQIVND (reference sequence). CDR3 DNA (partial): TGTGCCAGTACTACCGACAGGGCGGTGAGAGAGACC. As protein: CASTTDRAVRET. The full CDR3 is CASTTDRAVRETQYF.

CDR3 sequence reads: CASSPPYGQGGEKLFF. The sequenced CDR3 bases are TGTGCCAGCTCACCACCGTACGGGCAGGGCGGTGAAAAA. The rearrangement links TRBV18 to TRBJ1-4; possible D gene TRBD1, 5 bases. The CDR3 end is not reached by the read, which stops 3 residues before it; the germline J gene fills it in. Deletions cut 0 bases from V and 7 bases from J, with 15 bases between. CDR1 is KGHSH, CDR2 LQKENI, per germline. The CDR3 consists of 16 residues.

The CDR3 here is CSASFRDYDTGELFF. The CDR3 bases that were read are TGCAGTGCTAGTTTCCGGGACTACGACACCGGGGAG. The chain has TRBV20-1 and TRBJ2-2; 7 positions match TRBD2. The read stops 3 residues short of the end of the CDR3; the missing end is completed from the germline J gene. Per the germline V gene, CDR1 is DFQATT and CDR2 is SNEGSKA (reference sequence). This CDR3 comprises 15 residues. The J segment lost 3 bases and the V segment lost 3 bases, leaving 7 bases of the junction unmatched.

In regard to this clone: The CDR3 goes on 3 residues after the read ends, and that part is filled in from the germline J gene. The chain recombines TRBV30 with TRBJ1-5; maybe TRBD1 (6 bases). V was clipped by 3 bases and J by 4 bases, with 16 bases between them. The CDR3 contains 15 residues. Germline V CDR1 and CDR2: GTSNPN, SVGIG (reference sequence). CDR3: CAWSPDRRANQPQHF. CDR3 DNA (partial): TGTGCCTGGAGCCCCGACAGGAGGGCGAATCAGCCC.

Regarding this clone: Read coverage stops 3 residues before the CDR3 terminus; the germline J gene supplies the remainder. The V call is TRBV5-1, the J call TRBJ2-3, with 7 bases lining up with TRBD2. Germline CDR1 is SGHRS and CDR2 is YFSETQ. This CDR3 contains 16 residues. The V and J ends lost 4 bases and 3 bases, in that order; junction bases with no gene match: 11. The sequenced CDR3 bases are TGCGCCAGCAGCCGTGAGCGGGGAGGTGGGACAGATACG. As protein: CASSRERGGGTDT. The entire CDR3 sequence reads CASSRERGGGTDTQYF.

CDR3 protein: CASSYGDTSYEQYF. CDR3 bases read: TGTGCCAGCAGTTACGGGGACACCTCCTACGAG. V gene TRBV6-2 or TRBV6-3 combines with J gene TRBJ2-7; the D gene is possibly TRBD1 (6 bases). Coverage ceases 3 residues before the CDR3 finishes, and the germline J gene fills in the end. Trimming took off 2 bases at V and 0 bases at J, with 8 bases between the two ends. Per the germline V gene, CDR1 is MNHEY and CDR2 is SVGEGT. The CDR3 spans 14 residues.

With regard to this clone: The CDR3 extends 3 residues past the end of the read, so its final part is completed from the germline J gene. V and J are TRBV5-4 and TRBJ2-3, with D possibly matching TRBD2 (5 bases). The V end lost 7 bases, the J end lost 4 bases, and 19 bases lay between the germline ends. The CDR3 length is 15 residues. The germline CDR1 and CDR2 sequences are SGHNT and YYREEE (reference sequence). The sequenced part of the CDR3 DNA is TGTGCCAGCCTCAGTGGTTCGGGGTCCGCAGATACG. Translation: CASLSGSGSADT. The CDR3 as a whole reads CASLSGSGSADTQYF.

A remark on this clone: The CDR3 end falls 3 residues outside the read, so it is completed with the germline J gene. The chain uses TRBV7-6 and TRBJ1-1, with no clear D. Trimming stripped 3 bases from V and 0 bases from J, with 8 bases between. CDR1 and CDR2 (germline): SGHVS, FNYEAQ. This CDR3 region has 14 residues. CDR3 bases read: TGTGCCAGCAGCTTTGGCCCCCTGAACACTGAA. As protein: CASSFGPLNTE. The CDR3, in full, reads CASSFGPLNTEAFF.

Turning to this clone: The DNA ends 3 residues before the CDR3 does, and the rest of the CDR3 is filled in from the germline J gene. The V gene is TRBV6-1, the J gene TRBJ2-2; 9 nucleotides line up with TRBD1. Germline V lookup: CDR1 MNHNS, CDR2 SASEGT. With V trimmed by 2 bases and J by 5 bases, 12 bases remained unmatched. This CDR3 region has 18 residues. CDR3 DNA (partial): TGTGCCAGCAGTGAATTCTCCGGACAGGGGCGTGGGACCGGGGAG. Protein sequence: CASSEFSGQGRGTGE. The full CDR3 sequence reads CASSEFSGQGRGTGELFF.

As for this clone: The read ends 3 residues shy of where the CDR3 ends; the end is completed using the germline J gene. V is TRBV2 and J is TRBJ1-5; 8 bases match TRBD1. This CDR3 comprises 16 residues. Germline V gene sequence: CDR1 SNHLY, CDR2 FYNNEI. The ends lost 0 bases at V and 6 bases at J; junction bases unmatched: 7. The CDR3 bases that were read are TGTGCCAGCAGTGAAGCGCTAGGACAGGGACCTCAGCCC. It codes for CASSEALGQGPQP. The CDR3 in its entirety is CASSEALGQGPQPQHF.

As concerns this clone: The read falls 3 residues short of the CDR3 end, and the missing part is taken from the germline J gene. V gene TRBV18 combines with J gene TRBJ1-2, with 8 bases identical to TRBD1. Losses at the gene ends were 5 bases for V and 0 bases for J; bases not matched to a gene: 5. Germline V lookup: CDR1 KGHSH, CDR2 LQKENI. This CDR3 region has 15 residues. The CDR3 protein is CASSLPGQANYGYTF. The CDR3 bases that were read are TGTGCCAGCTCATTGCCGGGACAGGCTAACTATGGC.

Incomplete CDR3 DNA: TGTGCCAGCAGTGAAGTCACAGGGTATGGC. It translates to CASSEVTGYG. The CDR3 reads in full as CASSEVTGYGYTF. The chain has TRBV6-1 and TRBJ1-2; TRBD1 might be the D (6 bases). The read stops 3 residues short of the end of the CDR3; the missing end is completed from the germline J gene. Germline assignment: CDR1 MNHNS and CDR2 SASEGT. The CDR3 length is 13 residues. The V end lost 1 base, the J end lost 5 bases, and 8 bases lay between the germline ends.